The rows below give T cell receptor beta chains drawn from one sample of a study of shared T cell receptors in the human thymus. Profiled with immunoSEQ multiplex PCR; TCRdb holds only in-frame clones, not every one. The repertoire holds 630,000 or so clones, with around 87% as singletons. The sample was also reused in another study, on human thymus T cells.

Sequencing was carried out using thymocytes. Receptor source: a boy under three years old with a congenital heart defect. Each CDR3 is given with its conserved first and last residue. D genes are given only for firm matches. Clone size appears in some rows only: once, few, many, or a class for an expanded clone.

v_call	j_call	clone_size	d_call	cdr3_length	cdr3_aa	cdr3_nt
TRBV4-1	TRBJ2-6	-	TRBD2	20	CASSQDSGTSEYSGANVLTF	TGCGCCAGCAGCCAAGATTCAGGGACTAGCGAATACTCTGGGGCCAACGTCCTGACTTTC
TRBV19	TRBJ2-7	once	-	15	CASSILAGESYEQYF	TGTGCCAGTAGTATTTTGGCAGGGGAATCCTACGAGCAGTACTTC
TRBV2	TRBJ1-4	-	-	15	CASSDRVPTNEKLFF	TGTGCCAGCAGTGACAGGGTTCCGACTAATGAAAAACTGTTTTTT
TRBV5-6	TRBJ2-3	-	TRBD2	17	CASTTVLAGRVTDTQYF	TGTGCCAGCACTACGGTACTAGCGGGGAGGGTCACAGATACGCAGTATTTT
TRBV29-1	TRBJ1-1	-	-	14	CSVAWGSVNTEAFF	TGCAGCGTGGCGTGGGGCAGCGTGAACACTGAAGCTTTCTTT
TRBV7-9	TRBJ2-4	once	-	15	CASSRDIIAKNIQYF	TGTGCCAGCAGTAGGGACATCATAGCCAAAAACATTCAGTACTTC
TRBV5-1	TRBJ2-3	-	-	17	CASSSGGEELSTDTQYF	TGCGCCAGCAGCTCCGGCGGGGAAGAACTTAGCACAGATACGCAGTATTTT
TRBV7-9	TRBJ2-3	-	-	13	CARAGPIADTQYF	TGTGCCAGGGCAGGCCCAATCGCAGATACGCAGTATTTT
TRBV5-1	TRBJ2-5	-	TRBD2	17	CASSSTVAGVSQETQYF	TGCGCCAGCAGCTCCACGGTAGCGGGAGTGTCCCAAGAGACCCAGTACTTC
TRBV5-5	TRBJ1-1	-	-	13	CASSLTPNTEAFF	TGTGCCAGCAGCCTTACTCCGAACACTGAAGCTTTCTTT
TRBV27	TRBJ2-2	-	-	14	CASRATRGIGELFF	TGTGCCAGCAGGGCAACCCGCGGGATCGGGGAGCTGTTTTTT
TRBV28	TRBJ2-7	-	-	19	CASSFELAQTRPTPYEQYF	TGTGCCAGCAGTTTCGAGCTCGCCCAGACTAGACCAACACCCTACGAGCAGTACTTC
TRBV6-5	TRBJ2-7	-	-	13	CASRVGEFKKQYF	TGTGCCAGCAGGGTAGGAGAGTTTAAGAAGCAGTACTTC